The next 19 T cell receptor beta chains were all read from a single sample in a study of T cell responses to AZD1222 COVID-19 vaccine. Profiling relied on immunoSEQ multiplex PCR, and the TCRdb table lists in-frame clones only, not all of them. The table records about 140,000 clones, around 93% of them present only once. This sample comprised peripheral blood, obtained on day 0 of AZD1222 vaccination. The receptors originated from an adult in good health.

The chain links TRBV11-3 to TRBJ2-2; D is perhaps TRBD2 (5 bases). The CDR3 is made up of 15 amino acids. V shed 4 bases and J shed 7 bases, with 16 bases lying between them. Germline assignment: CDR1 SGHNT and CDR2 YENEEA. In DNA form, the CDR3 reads TGTGCCAGCAGCTCCCCGACCTTAGCGCACGGGGAGCTGTTTTTT. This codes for CASSSPTLAHGELFF.

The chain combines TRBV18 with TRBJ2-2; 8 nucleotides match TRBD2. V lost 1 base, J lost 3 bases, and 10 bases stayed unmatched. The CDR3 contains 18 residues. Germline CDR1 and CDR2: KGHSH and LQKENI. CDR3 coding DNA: TGTGCCAGCTCACCACTTCCAAGGAGCGGGAGCGACACCGGGGAGCTGTTTTTT. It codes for CASSPLPRSGSDTGELFF.

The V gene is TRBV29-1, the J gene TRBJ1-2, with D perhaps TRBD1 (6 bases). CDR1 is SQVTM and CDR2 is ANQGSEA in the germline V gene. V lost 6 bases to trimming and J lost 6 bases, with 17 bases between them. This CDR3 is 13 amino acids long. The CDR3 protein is CSVALRGTHGYTF. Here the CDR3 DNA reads TGCAGCGTCGCGCTCAGGGGTACCCATGGCTACACCTTC.

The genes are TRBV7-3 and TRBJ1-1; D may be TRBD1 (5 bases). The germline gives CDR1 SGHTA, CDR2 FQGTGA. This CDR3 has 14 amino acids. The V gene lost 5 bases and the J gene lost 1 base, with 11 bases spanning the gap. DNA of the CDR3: TGTGCCAGCAGCAAGCGTGGGGGGAACACTGAAGCTTTCTTT. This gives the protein CASSKRGGNTEAFF.

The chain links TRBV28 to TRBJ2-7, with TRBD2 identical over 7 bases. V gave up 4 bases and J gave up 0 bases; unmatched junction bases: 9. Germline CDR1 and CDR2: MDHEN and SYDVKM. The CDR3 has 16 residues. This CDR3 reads CASSSPTGGSSYEQYF. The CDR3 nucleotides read TGTGCCAGCAGTTCGCCTACGGGGGGAAGCTCCTACGAGCAGTACTTC.

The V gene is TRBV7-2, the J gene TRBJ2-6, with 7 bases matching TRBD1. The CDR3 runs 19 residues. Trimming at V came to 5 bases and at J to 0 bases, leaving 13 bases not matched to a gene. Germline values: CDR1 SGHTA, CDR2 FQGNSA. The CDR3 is CASSRTGAPGSSGANVLTF. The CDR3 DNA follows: TGTGCCAGCAGCCGTACAGGGGCCCCTGGAAGCTCTGGGGCCAACGTCCTGACTTTC.

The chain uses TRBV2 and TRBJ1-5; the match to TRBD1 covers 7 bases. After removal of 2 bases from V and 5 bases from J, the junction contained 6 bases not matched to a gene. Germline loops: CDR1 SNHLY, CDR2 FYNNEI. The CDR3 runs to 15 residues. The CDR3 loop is CASSERRGSDQPQHF. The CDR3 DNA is TGTGCCAGCAGTGAACGCAGGGGGAGTGATCAGCCCCAGCATTTT.

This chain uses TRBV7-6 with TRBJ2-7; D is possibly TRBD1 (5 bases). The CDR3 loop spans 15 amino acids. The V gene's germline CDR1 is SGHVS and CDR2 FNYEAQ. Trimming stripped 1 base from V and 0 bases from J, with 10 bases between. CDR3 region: CASSLGHQGSYEQYF. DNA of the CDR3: TGTGCCAGCAGCTTAGGGCACCAGGGCTCCTACGAGCAGTACTTC.

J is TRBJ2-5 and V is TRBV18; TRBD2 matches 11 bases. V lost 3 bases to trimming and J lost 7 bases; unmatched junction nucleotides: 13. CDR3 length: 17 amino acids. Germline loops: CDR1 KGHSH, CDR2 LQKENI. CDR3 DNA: TGTGCCAGCTCACCGATAACGCCTCTTAGCGGGAGGGCGACCCAGTACTTC. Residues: CASSPITPLSGRATQYF.

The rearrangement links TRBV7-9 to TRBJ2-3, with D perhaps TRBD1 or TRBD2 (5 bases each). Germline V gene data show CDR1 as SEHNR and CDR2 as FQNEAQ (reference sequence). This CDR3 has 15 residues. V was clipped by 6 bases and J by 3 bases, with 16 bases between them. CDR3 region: CASRPVGGATDTQYF. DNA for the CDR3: TGTGCCAGCAGACCTGTTGGGGGAGCGACAGATACGCAGTATTTT.

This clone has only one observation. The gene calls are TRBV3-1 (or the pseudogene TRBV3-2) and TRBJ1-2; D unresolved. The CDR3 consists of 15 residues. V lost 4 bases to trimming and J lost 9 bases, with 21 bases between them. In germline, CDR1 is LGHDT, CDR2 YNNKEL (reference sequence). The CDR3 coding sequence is TGTGCCAGCAGCCCCTCGTGGGGTGGAGCGGGGAGCTACACCTTC. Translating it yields CASSPSWGGAGSYTF.

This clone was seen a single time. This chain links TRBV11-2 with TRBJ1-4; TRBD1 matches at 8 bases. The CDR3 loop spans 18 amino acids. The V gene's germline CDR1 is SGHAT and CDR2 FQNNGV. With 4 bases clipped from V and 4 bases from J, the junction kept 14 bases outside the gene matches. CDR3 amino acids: CASSSQGRGLLLNEKLFF. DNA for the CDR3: TGTGCCAGCAGCTCCCAGGGCAGGGGGCTTTTACTTAATGAAAAACTGTTTTTT.

The CDR3 is CASSQVSGNQPQHF. The CDR3, as DNA: TGCGCCAGCAGCCAAGTCTCGGGCAATCAGCCCCAGCATTTT. V usage is TRBV4-1 and J usage is TRBJ1-5; D is ambiguous. The CDR3 spans 14 residues. Trimming cost V 1 base and J 2 bases, with 6 bases left between them. Germline V gives CDR1 MGHRA, CDR2 YSYEKL.

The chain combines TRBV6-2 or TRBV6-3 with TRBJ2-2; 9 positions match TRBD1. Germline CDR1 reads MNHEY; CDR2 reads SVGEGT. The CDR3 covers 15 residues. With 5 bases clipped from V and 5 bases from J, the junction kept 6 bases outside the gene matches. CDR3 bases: TGTGCCAGCAGTCCGGGACAGGGAGAAACCGGGGAGCTGTTTTTT. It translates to CASSPGQGETGELFF.

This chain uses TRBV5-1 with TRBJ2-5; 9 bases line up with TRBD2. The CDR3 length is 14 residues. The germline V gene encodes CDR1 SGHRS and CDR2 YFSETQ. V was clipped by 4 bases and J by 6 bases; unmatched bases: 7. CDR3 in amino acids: CASSAGTSMQTQYF. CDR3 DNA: TGCGCCAGCAGCGCCGGGACTAGCATGCAGACCCAGTACTTC.

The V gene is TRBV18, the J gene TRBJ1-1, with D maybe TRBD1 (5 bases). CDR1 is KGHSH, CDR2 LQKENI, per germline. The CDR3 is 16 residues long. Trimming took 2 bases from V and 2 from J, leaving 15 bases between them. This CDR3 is CASSPALQGFNTEAFF. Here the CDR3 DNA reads TGTGCCAGCTCACCAGCTTTGCAGGGTTTTAACACTGAAGCTTTCTTT.

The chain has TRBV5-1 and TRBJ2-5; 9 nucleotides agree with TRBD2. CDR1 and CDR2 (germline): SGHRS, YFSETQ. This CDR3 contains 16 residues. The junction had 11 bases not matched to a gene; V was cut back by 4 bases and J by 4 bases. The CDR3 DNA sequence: TGCGCCAGCAGCCTAAGGGAGCGGGGGGCCGGAGAGACCCAGTACTTC. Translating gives CASSLRERGAGETQYF.

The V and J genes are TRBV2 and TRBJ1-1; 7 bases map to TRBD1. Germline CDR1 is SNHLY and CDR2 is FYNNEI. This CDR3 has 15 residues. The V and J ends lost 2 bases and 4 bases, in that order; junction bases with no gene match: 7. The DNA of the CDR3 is TGTGCCAGCAGTGAAAGTCAGGGGGGGCTCACTGAAGCTTTCTTT. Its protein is CASSESQGGLTEAFF.

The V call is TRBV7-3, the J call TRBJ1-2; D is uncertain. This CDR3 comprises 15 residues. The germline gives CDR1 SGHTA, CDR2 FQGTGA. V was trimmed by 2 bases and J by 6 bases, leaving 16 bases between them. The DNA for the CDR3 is TGTGCCAGCAGCTTAGCCCCAGGTCGCTCGGATGGCTACACCTTC. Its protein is CASSLAPGRSDGYTF.